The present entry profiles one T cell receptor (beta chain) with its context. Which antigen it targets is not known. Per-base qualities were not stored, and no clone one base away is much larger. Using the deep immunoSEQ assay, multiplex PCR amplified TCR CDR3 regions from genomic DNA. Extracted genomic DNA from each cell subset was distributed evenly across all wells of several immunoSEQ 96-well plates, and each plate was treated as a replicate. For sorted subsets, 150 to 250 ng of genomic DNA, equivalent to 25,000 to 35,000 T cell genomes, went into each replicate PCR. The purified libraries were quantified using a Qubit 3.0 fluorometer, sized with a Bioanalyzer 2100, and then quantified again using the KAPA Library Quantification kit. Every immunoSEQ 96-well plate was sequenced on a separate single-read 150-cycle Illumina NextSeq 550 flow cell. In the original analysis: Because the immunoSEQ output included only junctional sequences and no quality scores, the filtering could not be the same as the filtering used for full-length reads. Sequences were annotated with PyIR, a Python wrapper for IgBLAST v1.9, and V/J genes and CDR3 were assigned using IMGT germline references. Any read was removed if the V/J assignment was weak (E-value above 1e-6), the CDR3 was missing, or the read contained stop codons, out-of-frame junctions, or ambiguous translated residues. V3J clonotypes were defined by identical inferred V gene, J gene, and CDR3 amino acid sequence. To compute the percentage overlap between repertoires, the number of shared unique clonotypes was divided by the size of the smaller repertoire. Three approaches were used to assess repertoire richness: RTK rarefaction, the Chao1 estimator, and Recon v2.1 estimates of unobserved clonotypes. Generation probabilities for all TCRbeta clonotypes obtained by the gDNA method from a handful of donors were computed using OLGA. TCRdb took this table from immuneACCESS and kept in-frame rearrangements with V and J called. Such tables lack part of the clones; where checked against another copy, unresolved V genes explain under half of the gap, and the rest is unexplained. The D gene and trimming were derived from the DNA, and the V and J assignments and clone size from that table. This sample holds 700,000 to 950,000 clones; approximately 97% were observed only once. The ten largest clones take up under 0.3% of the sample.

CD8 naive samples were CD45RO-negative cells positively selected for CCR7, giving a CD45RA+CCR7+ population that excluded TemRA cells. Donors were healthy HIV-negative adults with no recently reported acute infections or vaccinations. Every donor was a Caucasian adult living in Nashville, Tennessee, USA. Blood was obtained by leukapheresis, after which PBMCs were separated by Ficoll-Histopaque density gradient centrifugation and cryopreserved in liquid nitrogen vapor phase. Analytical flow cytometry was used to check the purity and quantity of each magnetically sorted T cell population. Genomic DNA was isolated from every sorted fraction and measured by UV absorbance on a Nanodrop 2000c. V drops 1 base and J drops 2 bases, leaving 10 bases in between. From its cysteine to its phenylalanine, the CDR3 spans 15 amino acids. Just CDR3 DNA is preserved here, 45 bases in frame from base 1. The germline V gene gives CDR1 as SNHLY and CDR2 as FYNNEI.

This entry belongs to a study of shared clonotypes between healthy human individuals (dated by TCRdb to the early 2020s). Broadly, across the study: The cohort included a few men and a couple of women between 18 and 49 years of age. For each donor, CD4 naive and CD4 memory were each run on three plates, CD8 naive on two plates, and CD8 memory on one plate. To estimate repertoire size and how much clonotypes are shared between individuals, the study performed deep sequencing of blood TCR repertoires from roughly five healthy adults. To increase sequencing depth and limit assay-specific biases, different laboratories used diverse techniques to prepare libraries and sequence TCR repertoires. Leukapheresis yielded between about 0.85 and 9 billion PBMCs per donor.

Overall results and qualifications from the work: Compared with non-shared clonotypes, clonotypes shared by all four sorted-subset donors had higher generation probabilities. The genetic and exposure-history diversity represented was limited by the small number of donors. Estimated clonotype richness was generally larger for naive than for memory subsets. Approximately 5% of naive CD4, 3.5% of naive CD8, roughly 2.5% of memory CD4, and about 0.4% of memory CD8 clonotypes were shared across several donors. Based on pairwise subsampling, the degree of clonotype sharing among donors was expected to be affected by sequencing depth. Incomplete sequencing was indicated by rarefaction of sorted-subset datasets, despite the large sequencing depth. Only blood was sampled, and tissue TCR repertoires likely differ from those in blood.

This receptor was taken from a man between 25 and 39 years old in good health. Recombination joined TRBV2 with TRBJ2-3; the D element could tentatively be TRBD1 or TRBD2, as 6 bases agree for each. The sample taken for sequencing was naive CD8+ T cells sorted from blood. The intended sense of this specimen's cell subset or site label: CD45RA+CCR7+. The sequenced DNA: TGTGCCAGCAGTGAAGTCGGGGGACACACAGATACGCAGTATTTT. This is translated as CASSEVGGHTDTQYF.